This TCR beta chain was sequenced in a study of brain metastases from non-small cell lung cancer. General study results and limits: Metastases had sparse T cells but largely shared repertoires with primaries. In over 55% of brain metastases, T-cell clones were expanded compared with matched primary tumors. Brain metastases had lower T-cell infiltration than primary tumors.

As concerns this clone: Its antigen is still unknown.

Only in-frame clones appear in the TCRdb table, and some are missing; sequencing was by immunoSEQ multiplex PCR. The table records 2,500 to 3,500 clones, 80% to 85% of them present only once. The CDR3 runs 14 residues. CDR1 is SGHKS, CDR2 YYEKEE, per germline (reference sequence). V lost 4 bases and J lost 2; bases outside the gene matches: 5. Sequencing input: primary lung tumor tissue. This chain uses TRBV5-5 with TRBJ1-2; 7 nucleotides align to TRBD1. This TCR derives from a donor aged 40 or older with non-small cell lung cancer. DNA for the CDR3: TGTGCCAGCAGCCCCACAGGGGACAACTATGGCTACACCTTC. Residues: CASSPTGDNYGYTF.